Reported below is one T cell receptor beta chain. The data originate from a study of human T cells and chemical hapten exposure. The time point: pre-sensitization, week 0. Described treatment: therapeutic diphenylcyclopropenone sensitization with weekly scalp DPC. The V gene's germline CDR1 is DFQATT and CDR2 SNEGSKA (reference sequence). Trimming shortened V by 3 bases and J by 1 base, and 13 bases separated the two germline ends. This CDR3 spans 14 amino acids. TCRdb reprocessed the RACE reads with MiXCR, giving one entry per CDR3 protein. The table includes some 200,000 distinct CDR3 sequences, almost 30% detected once.

This chain links TRBV20-1 with TRBJ2-7; D is uncertain. The receptor was derived from a woman aged 25-40 years with alopecia areata. Some clones in this sample may be carry-over from other donors' samples. Sequencing used whole blood, obtained in connection with sensitization to the hapten diphenylcyclopropenone (DPC). The CDR3 loop is CSASGSVSSYEQYF. In DNA form, the CDR3 reads TGCAGTGCTAGTGGGTCAGTATCTTCCTACGAGCAGTACTTC.